This entry features one TCR beta chain sequence. Its target is not known. A much larger clone sits a single nucleotide away, making a read error possible. Other nucleotide sequences from this sample produce the same CDR3. This entry is derived from a study of metastatic and nonmetastatic thyroid tumors. Overall study findings and caveats: For both blood and tumor, malignant thyroid tumors reportedly showed significantly higher TCR beta diversity than benign nodules did.

Authors' methods: The study's classifier, a distant-metastasis tool for papillary thyroid cancer, was built using CDR3 differences across clinicopathological groups. TCRdb re-called clones from the PCR reads using MiXCR. TCRdb's processing, not the study's, gives the V and J calls here. This sample has 25,000 to 35,000 clones, with around 25% found just once. Thyroid surgery was preceded by no treatment in any patient. V was clipped by 5 bases and J by 10 bases, with 17 bases between them. Germline V lookup: CDR1 LGHNT, CDR2 FRNRAP. This CDR3 comprises 14 residues. The specimen was blood. V is TRBV12-5 and J is TRBJ1-4; the D gene is possibly TRBD1 (5 bases). This TCR came from a female donor with papillary thyroid cancer or a benign thyroid nodule (not recorded which). Some clones in this sample may be carry-over from other donors' samples. CDR3: CASGLGTAAGKLFF. The CDR3 nucleotides read TGTGCTAGTGGTCTAGGGACGGCCGCGGGAAAACTGTTTTTT.